The 21 T cell receptor beta chains below come from one sample, sequenced in a study of blood T cell repertoires in COVID-19. Libraries were prepared by immunoSEQ multiplex PCR; TCRdb keeps only in-frame clonotypes and omits some of them. The sample includes about 280,000 clones, 82% of them seen just once. Sequenced input: PBMCs or T cells enriched from blood (not recorded which). The receptors come from a man aged 40-55 years who had been exposed to COVID-19.

The chain links TRBV18 to TRBJ1-5; no clear D. Trimming pared 5 bases from V and 4 bases from J, leaving 18 bases between. CDR1 and CDR2 from the germline V gene are KGHSH and LQKENI. The CDR3 spans 16 residues. CDR3 region: CASSSSSGVRNQPQHF. The DNA for the CDR3 is TGTGCCAGCTCAAGCTCCAGTGGAGTGCGGAATCAGCCCCAGCATTTT.

The V and J genes are TRBV12-5 and TRBJ1-1; D perhaps matches TRBD1 (5 bases). Germline V gene sequence: CDR1 LGHNT, CDR2 FRNRAP. Trimming removed 5 bases at V and 0 bases at J, with 10 bases between. The CDR3 has 14 amino acids. In nucleotides, the CDR3 is TGTGCTAGTGGTCGGGACTACATGAACACTGAAGCTTTCTTT. Amino acids: CASGRDYMNTEAFF.

The chain links TRBV29-1 to TRBJ2-1; 8 bases line up with TRBD1. Trimming removed 7 bases from V and 2 bases from J; junction bases left unmatched: 7. The CDR3 totals 14 residues. CDR1 and CDR2 from the germline V gene are SQVTM and ANQGSEA. This CDR3 is CSAADRGAYNEQFF. CDR3 sequence (DNA): TGCAGCGCCGCCGACAGGGGAGCCTACAATGAGCAGTTCTTC.

The V call is TRBV27, the J call TRBJ2-5; D is perhaps TRBD1 (5 bases). This CDR3 comprises 15 residues. The germline V and J ends were trimmed by 4 bases and 1 base, with 13 bases remaining between them. Per germline, CDR1 MNHEY and CDR2 SMNVEV (reference sequence). Here the CDR3 reads CASSSSGHFQETQYF. CDR3 nucleotide sequence: TGTGCCAGCAGTTCCAGTGGACATTTCCAAGAGACCCAGTACTTC.

The rearrangement links TRBV7-9 to TRBJ1-2, with D possibly matching TRBD1 (6 bases). The V gene's germline CDR1 is SEHNR and CDR2 FQNEAQ (reference sequence). V dropped 5 bases and J dropped 9 bases, with 28 bases sitting between them. CDR3 size: 17 residues. The CDR3 is CASSLTKSGATLWSYTF. The CDR3 DNA reads TGTGCCAGCAGCCTCACGAAATCAGGGGCGACTCTATGGAGCTACACCTTC. Drawing the rest from reference TRBV7-9 and TRBJ1-2, the complete variable domain is DTGVSQNPRHKITKRGQNVTFRCDPISEHNRLYWYRQTLGQGPEFLTYFQNEAQLEKSRLLSDRFSAERPKGSFSTLEIQRTEQGDSAMYLCASSLTKSGATLWSYTFGSGTRLTVV.

The genes are TRBV7-8 and TRBJ2-1; TRBD2 matches 13 bases. The CDR3 is made up of 15 amino acids. V was clipped by 5 bases and J by 12 bases; unmatched bases: 10. Germline CDR1 and CDR2: SGHVS and FQNEAQ. As DNA, the CDR3 is TGTGCCAGCAGCCACCAACTAGCGGGAGGGCGGCTGCAGTTCTTC. This codes for CASSHQLAGGRLQFF.

The chain has TRBV5-1 and TRBJ2-6; D unresolved. The V and J ends lost 4 bases and 1 base respectively, with 3 bases between them. The germline gives CDR1 SGHRS, CDR2 YFSETQ. The CDR3 extends over 13 amino acids. DNA for the CDR3: TGCGCCAGCAGCCAATCTGGGGCCAACGTCCTGACTTTC. Translating it yields CASSQSGANVLTF.

This rearrangement joins TRBV24-1 to TRBJ2-4; 8 bases map to TRBD2. V dropped 4 bases and J dropped 11; count of bases not matched to a gene: 12. The V gene's germline CDR1 is KGHDR and CDR2 SFDVKD. The CDR3 sequence is 15 residues long. The CDR3 protein is CATSDPTRGGRVQYF. In DNA form, the CDR3 reads TGTGCCACCAGTGACCCTACACGGGGGGGCCGGGTTCAGTACTTC.

This rearrangement joins TRBV10-3 to TRBJ2-1, with D unresolved. This CDR3 region has 12 residues. Trimming pared 3 bases from V and 5 bases from J, leaving 5 bases between. Germline lookup yields CDR1 ENHRY and CDR2 SYGVKD. In DNA form, the CDR3 reads TGTGCCATCAGTGATCCTAACAATGAGCAGTTCTTC. It encodes CAISDPNNEQFF.

The chain links TRBV11-3 to TRBJ2-3, with a possible D match to TRBD2 (5 bases). Germline lookup yields CDR1 SGHNT and CDR2 YENEEA. The ends were cut back, 4 bases at V and 6 bases at J, with 11 bases in the middle. CDR3 size: 13 residues. The CDR3 protein is CASSSTRGDTQYF. In DNA, the CDR3 is TGTGCCAGCAGCTCTACACGCGGGGATACGCAGTATTTT.

The V gene is TRBV7-3, the J gene TRBJ2-1; TRBD2 aligns across 7 bases. The V and J ends lost 0 bases and 5 bases, in that order; junction bases with no gene match: 4. The CDR3 extends over 15 amino acids. The germline V gene has CDR1 SGHTA and CDR2 FQGTGA. The CDR3 region is CASSLTTSAHNEQFF. For the CDR3, the DNA is TGTGCCAGCAGCTTAACAACTAGCGCCCACAATGAGCAGTTCTTC.

The chain uses TRBV11-1 and TRBJ2-2, with a weak D call TRBD2 (5 bases). The CDR3 runs 13 residues. V dropped 8 bases and J dropped 6 bases, with 13 bases sitting between them. CDR1 SGHAT and CDR2 FQDESV come from the germline V gene (reference sequence). The CDR3 reads CASHPDGAGELFF. The CDR3 DNA is TGTGCCAGCCACCCGGACGGGGCCGGGGAGCTGTTTTTT.

V usage is TRBV4-2 and J usage is TRBJ2-1; D call uncertain. The CDR3 has 18 residues. V was pared by 0 bases and J by 12 bases, with 27 bases between. In germline, CDR1 is LGHNA, CDR2 YNFKEQ. CDR3 protein: CASSQEAAAPTRISGQFF. The CDR3 nucleotides are TGTGCCAGCAGCCAAGAGGCCGCGGCTCCCACCCGAATTTCTGGGCAGTTCTTC.

V is TRBV10-2 and J is TRBJ1-5; TRBD1 aligns across 9 bases. The germline CDR1 and CDR2 sequences are WSHSY and SAAADI. The CDR3 runs 14 residues. The ends lost 0 bases at V and 11 bases at J; junction bases unmatched: 5. CDR3 in DNA: TGCGCCAGCAGTGAGTCGTTGAGACAGGGGGCCCAGCATTTT. Translated: CASSESLRQGAQHF.

The count of this clone is one. V usage is TRBV24-1 and J usage is TRBJ1-2; tentatively, D is TRBD1 (6 bases). The CDR3 totals 17 residues. The germline gives CDR1 KGHDR, CDR2 SFDVKD. V was pared by 0 bases and J by 4 bases, with 17 bases between. Here the CDR3 DNA reads TGTGCCACCAGTGATTTGCCGGTGCCAGGGGCCTCCTATGGCTACACCTTC. This gives the protein CATSDLPVPGASYGYTF.

This clone was counted many times. J is TRBJ1-6 and V is TRBV12-5, with 9 bases aligning to TRBD1. The CDR3 runs 14 residues. Trimming removed 7 bases from V and 6 bases from J; junction bases left unmatched: 4. Germline V CDR1 and CDR2: LGHNT, FRNRAP. For the CDR3, the DNA is TGTGCTAGTGTTGGACAGGGGCTTAATTCACCCCTCCACTTT. Translating it yields CASVGQGLNSPLHF.

This rearrangement joins TRBV11-3 to TRBJ2-7; 10 bases fit TRBD2. Germline V lookup: CDR1 SGHNT, CDR2 YENEEA. Trimming removed 5 bases from V and 2 bases from J; junction bases left unmatched: 6. The CDR3 sequence is 15 residues long. This CDR3 is CASSGSGRAAYEQYF. The CDR3 DNA reads as TGTGCCAGCAGCGGGAGCGGGAGGGCCGCCTACGAGCAGTACTTC.

The V gene is TRBV5-1, the J gene TRBJ1-1, with TRBD1 matching over 8 bases. With V trimmed by 3 bases and J by 5 bases, 12 bases remained unmatched. Germline V lookup: CDR1 SGHRS, CDR2 YFSETQ. This CDR3 is 16 amino acids long. The CDR3 loop is CASSSFPTGDGTEAFF. For the CDR3, the DNA is TGCGCCAGCAGCTCCTTCCCGACAGGGGATGGAACTGAAGCTTTCTTT.

The chain couples TRBV29-1 to TRBJ1-1; D is unresolved. V gave up 1 base and J gave up 1 base, with 10 bases separating them. The CDR3 sequence is 14 residues long. The germline V gene has CDR1 SQVTM and CDR2 ANQGSEA. CDR3 sequence (DNA): TGCAGCGTTGAAGGAGGTCCAGCGAACACTGAAGCTTTCTTT. Translating it yields CSVEGGPANTEAFF.

The rearrangement joins TRBV11-3 to TRBJ2-1; possible D gene TRBD2, 5 bases. The CDR3 loop spans 16 amino acids. Germline CDR1 and CDR2: SGHNT and YENEEA. The V gene lost 1 base and the J gene lost 1 base, with 11 bases spanning the gap. The CDR3 is CASSLVGDRSYNEQFF. Here the CDR3 DNA reads TGTGCCAGCAGCTTAGTGGGAGATCGGTCCTACAATGAGCAGTTCTTC.

The gene calls are TRBV5-6 and TRBJ1-2, with a weak D call TRBD1 (5 bases). This CDR3 region has 16 residues. V was pared by 2 bases and J by 4 bases, with 18 bases between. Germline V gives CDR1 SGHDT, CDR2 YYEEEE. CDR3 loop: CASSLEGGVVSYGYTF. The CDR3 DNA reads TGTGCCAGCAGCTTAGAGGGAGGGGTGGTCTCCTATGGCTACACCTTC.